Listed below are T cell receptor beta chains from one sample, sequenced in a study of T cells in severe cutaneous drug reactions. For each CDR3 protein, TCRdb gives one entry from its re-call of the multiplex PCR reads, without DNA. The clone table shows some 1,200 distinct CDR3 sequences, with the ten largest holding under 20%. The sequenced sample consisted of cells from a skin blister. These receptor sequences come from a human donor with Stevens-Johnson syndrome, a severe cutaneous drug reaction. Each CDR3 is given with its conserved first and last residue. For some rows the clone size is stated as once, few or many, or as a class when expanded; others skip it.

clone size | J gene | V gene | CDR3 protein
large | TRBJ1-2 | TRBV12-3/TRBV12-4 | CASSWDGNYGYTF
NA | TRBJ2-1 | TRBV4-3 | CASSQGPYNEQFF
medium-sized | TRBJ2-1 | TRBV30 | CAWRARGRQETQFF
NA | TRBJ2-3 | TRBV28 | CAGSGGQGASTDTQYF
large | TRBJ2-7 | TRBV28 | CASSLKSYYEQYF
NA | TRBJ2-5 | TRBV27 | CASGGAGVSQETQYF
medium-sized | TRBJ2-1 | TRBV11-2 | CASSPGASQKTQFF
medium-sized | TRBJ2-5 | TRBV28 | CASSTQETQYF
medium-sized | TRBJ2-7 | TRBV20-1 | CSALDRGFSYEQYF
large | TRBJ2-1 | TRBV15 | CATSAPGVSYNEQFF
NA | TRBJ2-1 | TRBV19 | CASRTPPTYNEQFF
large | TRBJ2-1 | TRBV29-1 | CSVLTGRGNEQFF